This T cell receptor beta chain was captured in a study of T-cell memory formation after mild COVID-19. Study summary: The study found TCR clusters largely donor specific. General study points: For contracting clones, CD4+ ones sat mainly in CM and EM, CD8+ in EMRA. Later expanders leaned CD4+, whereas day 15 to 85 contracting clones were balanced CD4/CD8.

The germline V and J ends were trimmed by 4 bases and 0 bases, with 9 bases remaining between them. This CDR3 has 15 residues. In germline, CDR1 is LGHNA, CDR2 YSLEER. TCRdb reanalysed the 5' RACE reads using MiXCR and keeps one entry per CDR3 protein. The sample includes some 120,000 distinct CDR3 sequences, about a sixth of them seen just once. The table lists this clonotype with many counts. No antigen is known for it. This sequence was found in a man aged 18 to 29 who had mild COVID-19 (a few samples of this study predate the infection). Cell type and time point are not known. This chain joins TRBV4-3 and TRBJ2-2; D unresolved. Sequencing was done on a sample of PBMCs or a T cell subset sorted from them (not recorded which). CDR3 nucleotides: TGCGCCAGCAGCCTCGGCTACCCGAACACCGGGGAGCTGTTTTTT. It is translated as CASSLGYPNTGELFF.